What follows describes a single T cell receptor beta chain. Its antigen is unknown. V dropped 7 bases and J dropped 1; count of bases not matched to a gene: 3. Germline V gene sequence: CDR1 SNHLY, CDR2 FYNNEI. This CDR3 spans 14 amino acids. This sample stems from a study of T-cell reconstitution after alpha-beta-depleted transplantation in children. Broader study findings: Elevated TCRbeta diversity at day 60 was traced, in some patients, to surviving recipient T cells and thymic progenitors. Newly produced T cells mostly provided counts and TCRbeta diversity after one year, as hyperexpanded clones declined. Reportedly, only several hundred clones from non-depleted graft cells drove alpha-beta T-cell counts at about two months.

TCRbeta library preparation incorporated unique molecular identifiers. MiXCR, run by TCRdb on the PCR reads, gives a single entry per CDR3 protein. Here the sample spans around 300,000 distinct CDR3 sequences, roughly 21% being singletons. This TCR was sampled from a male patient aged 5 to 17 who had a stem cell transplant for acute lymphoblastic leukemia, so the T cells may come from the graft donor. Sequenced here: PBMCs, mostly from graft donor cells, sampled 180 days after TCRalphabeta/CD19-depleted stem cell transplant. The chain links TRBV2 to TRBJ2-7, with 11 bases fitting TRBD2. The CDR3 nucleotides read TGTGCCAGCATCGGGACTAGCGGTTCCTACGAGCAGTACTTC. Protein sequence: CASIGTSGSYEQYF.